This T cell receptor beta chain was sequenced during a study of blood T cells in healthy people across ages. General observations from the study: More naive CD4+ cells and higher diversity were found in long-lived than in aged donors.

A sample-barcoded 5' primer and a J-beta primer mix were used in a second PCR of roughly 6 to 11 cycles. TCRdb independently ran MiXCR on the 5' RACE reads; one entry per CDR3 protein. The table lists about 930,000 distinct CDR3 sequences, roughly 28% of them singletons. The germline CDR1 and CDR2 sequences are DFQATT and SNEGSKA (reference sequence). There are 18 residues in the CDR3. Drawing of peripheral blood yielded approximately 10 milliliters from each donor. In regard to this clonotype: Its specificity is unknown. A much larger clone is a single base away; this may be a read error.

These data also formed part of another study, on T cells of mothers and their children.

The sample comprised blood. The V call is TRBV20-1, the J call TRBJ2-1; 14 nucleotides line up with TRBD2. The clonotype was recovered from a woman between 40 and 55 years old in good health. The CDR3: CSASPGLAGDYAYDEQFF. DNA for the CDR3: TGCAGTGCTAGCCCGGGACTAGCGGGGGATTACGCCTACGATGAGCAGTTCTTC.